Shown below are 3 T cell receptor beta chains from a single sample sequenced in a study of patients and donors after allogeneic stem cell transplantation. TCRdb ran MiXCR on the RT-PCR reads and lists one entry per CDR3 protein. The sample lists a few hundred thousand distinct CDR3 sequences; about 14% were seen once. Sequencing was done on a sample of blood, either unsorted or a sorted T cell fraction (not recorded which). The receptors here all came from a human donor who was either an allogeneic HSCT recipient or a stem cell or donor lymphocyte infusion donor (not recorded which). It is not recorded whose cells these are; they may come from a transplant donor.

The gene calls are TRBV7-8 and TRBJ2-3, with 11 bases aligning to TRBD2. V shed 6 bases, J shed 11 bases, and the junction held 10 bases outside the gene matches. Germline CDR1 SGHVS, CDR2 FQNEAQ. The CDR3 sequence is 14 residues long. The CDR3 DNA follows: TGTGCCAGCAGGAGAGAGACTAGCGGGGTGAAGCAGTATTTT. It translates to CASRRETSGVKQYF.

In its sample, this clonotype was seen a few times. The chain joins TRBV28 to TRBJ2-2; 7 nucleotides match TRBD2. Germline V gene data show CDR1 as MDHEN and CDR2 as SYDVKM. V lost 5 bases, J lost 0 bases, and 3 bases stayed unmatched. The CDR3 length is 15 residues. This chain's CDR3 is CASSPSGTNTGELFF. The DNA of the CDR3 is TGTGCCAGCAGTCCTAGCGGAACGAACACCGGGGAGCTGTTTTTT.

The chain links TRBV4-2 to TRBJ2-5, with D perhaps TRBD1 or TRBD2 (5 bases each). CDR3 length: 18 amino acids. Germline loops: CDR1 LGHNA, CDR2 YNFKEQ. Trimming took off 4 bases at V and 1 base at J, with 22 bases between the two ends. In DNA form, the CDR3 reads TGTGCCAGCAGCCTTGGGGGAGATTCAGCGGTCAGCCAAGAGACCCAGTACTTC. It yields the protein CASSLGGDSAVSQETQYF.